The 16 T cell receptor beta chains in this list originate from one sample, sequenced in a study of T-cell reconstitution after alpha-beta-depleted transplantation in children. It was with unique molecular identifiers that the TCRbeta library was prepared. Each CDR3 protein gets one entry after TCRdb re-called the PCR reads with MiXCR. The sample contains about 980,000 distinct CDR3 sequences, around 30% of which appear only once. The sample here was PBMCs, mostly from graft donor cells, taken 360 days after TCRalphabeta/CD19-depleted stem cell transplant. These receptors all come from a boy in the first two years of life who had a stem cell transplant for SCID, so the T cells may come from the graft donor.

This sequence joins TRBV7-6 and TRBJ2-5, with D possibly matching TRBD1 (5 bases). The CDR3 runs to 15 residues. V was trimmed by 0 bases and J by 5 bases, leaving 13 bases between them. CDR1 and CDR2 (germline): SGHVS, FNYEAQ. CDR3 sequence reads: CASSLAGLTRETQYF. CDR3 sequence (DNA): TGTGCCAGCAGCTTAGCGGGGCTCACGCGGGAGACCCAGTACTTC.

The rearrangement uses TRBV5-1 and TRBJ2-3; 8 nucleotides line up with TRBD2. The CDR3 length is 15 residues. J was trimmed by 6 bases and V by 2 bases; bases with no gene match: 8. From germline, CDR1 is SGHRS and CDR2 YFSETQ. The CDR3 here is CASSLTGGPGDTQYF. The CDR3 bases are TGCGCCAGCAGCTTAACGGGGGGGCCGGGGGATACGCAGTATTTT.

This clonotype was detected only a few times. The CDR3 DNA reads TGTGCCAGCAGTCCATCCAGGGGGCGTAAGGGCTACACCTTC. Amino acids: CASSPSRGRKGYTF. The genes are TRBV12-3 or TRBV12-4 and TRBJ1-2; TRBD1 matches at 8 bases. The V and J ends lost 5 bases and 8 bases, in that order; junction bases with no gene match: 10. The CDR3 is made up of 14 amino acids.

This chain links TRBV6-2 or TRBV6-3 with TRBJ2-7; the match to TRBD1 covers 9 bases. The germline CDR1 and CDR2 sequences are MNHEY and SVGEGT. The CDR3 is 17 amino acids. Trimming cost V 6 bases and J 4 bases; bases outside gene matches: 16. The CDR3 DNA sequence: TGTGCCAGCAGCTACGGGGCCGGGGACAGGGTTTCGTACGAGCAGTACTTC. It specifies CASSYGAGDRVSYEQYF.

This clonotype was seen only once. This rearrangement joins TRBV2 to TRBJ2-5; the D gene could be TRBD1 or TRBD2 (6 bases each). Trimming removed 7 bases from V and 0 bases from J, with 15 bases in between. The length of the CDR3 is 15 residues. In germline, CDR1 is SNHLY, CDR2 FYNNEI. Here the CDR3 DNA reads TGTGCCAGCACCGGGGGCACTATGTACCAAGAGACCCAGTACTTC. It is translated as CASTGGTMYQETQYF. Variable domain in full (rest from reference TRBV2 and TRBJ2-5): EPEVTQTPSHQVTQMGQEVILRCVPISNHLYFYWYRQILGQKVEFLVSFYNNEISEKSEIFDDQFSVERPDGSNFTLKIRSTKLEDSAMYFCASTGGTMYQETQYFGPGTRLLVL.

This chain uses TRBV11-1 with TRBJ2-3, with D tentatively TRBD2 (5 bases). V lost 3 bases and J lost 4, with 14 bases in between. The CDR3 spans 15 residues. The germline CDR1 and CDR2 sequences are SGHAT and FQDESV (reference sequence). The DNA of the CDR3 is TGTGCCAGCAGCTTGGGCTTCGGGGAGCCAGATACGCAGTATTTT. It codes for CASSLGFGEPDTQYF.

The V call is TRBV5-1, the J call TRBJ2-1, with no clear D. V was shortened by 0 bases and J by 10 bases, with 20 bases between the two germline ends. In germline, CDR1 is SGHRS, CDR2 YFSETQ. The CDR3 length is 16 residues. CDR3 residues: CASSLVVAASRREQFF. DNA for the CDR3: TGCGCCAGCAGCTTGGTTGTTGCGGCCAGCCGGAGAGAGCAGTTCTTC.

The chain carries TRBV15 and TRBJ2-3; tentative D call: TRBD1 (6 bases). V was trimmed by 2 bases and J by 0 bases, leaving 9 bases between them. The CDR3 extends over 15 amino acids. CDR1 is LNHNV and CDR2 is YYDKDF in the germline V gene (reference sequence). The CDR3 region has the DNA TGTGCCACCAGCAGAAACAGGGTTAGCACAGATACGCAGTATTTT. It yields the protein CATSRNRVSTDTQYF.

The chain recombines TRBV5-5 with TRBJ2-7; no definite D call. Germline V gene lookup returns CDR1 SGHKS and CDR2 YYEKEE (reference sequence). V dropped 7 bases and J dropped 5 bases, with 16 bases sitting between them. The CDR3 totals 13 residues. CDR3 DNA: TGTGCCAGCTCAGCGCGTGGGCTAGACGAGCAGTACTTC. The encoded protein is CASSARGLDEQYF.

This sequence joins TRBV12-3 or TRBV12-4 and TRBJ1-4; possibly TRBD1 for D (5 bases). The CDR3 is 14 residues long. Trimming took 2 bases from V and 6 from J, leaving 10 bases between them. Written as DNA, the CDR3 is TGTGCCAGCAGTTTACAAGGGGAATATGAAAAACTGTTTTTT. Amino acid sequence: CASSLQGEYEKLFF.

This clonotype has just a few counts. V gene TRBV7-9 combines with J gene TRBJ2-3; 7 nucleotides line up with TRBD2. The CDR3 covers 13 residues. From germline, CDR1 is SEHNR and CDR2 FQNEAQ (reference sequence). Trimming took 7 bases from V and 4 from J; bases not matched to a gene: 5. CDR3 residues: CASNRLAPDTQYF. The CDR3 nucleotides are TGTGCCAGCAATCGACTAGCTCCAGATACGCAGTATTTT.

This clonotype occurred once. Here the CDR3 reads CASSFTGTTDTQYF. The CDR3, as DNA: TGTGCCAGCAGCTTCACAGGGACCACAGATACGCAGTATTTT. This chain connects TRBV3-1 to TRBJ2-3, with D perhaps TRBD1 (6 bases). The germline V and J ends were trimmed by 5 bases and 2 bases, with 11 bases remaining between them. CDR3 length equals 14 residues. The germline CDR1 and CDR2 sequences are LGHDT and YNNKEL (reference sequence).

This sequence joins TRBV4-2 and TRBJ2-3; D unclear. The CDR3 loop spans 18 amino acids. Deletions cut 0 bases from V and 3 bases from J, with 19 bases between. Per the germline V gene, CDR1 is LGHNA and CDR2 is YNFKEQ. The CDR3 is CASSQDRLRTPATDTQYF. The CDR3 nucleotides read TGTGCCAGCAGCCAAGATCGCTTGAGAACCCCAGCAACAGATACGCAGTATTTT.

This clonotype was seen ten or more times. The rearrangement uses TRBV6-2 or TRBV6-3 and TRBJ2-1; D is unclear. The CDR3 has 12 residues. Trimming shortened V by 2 bases and J by 8 bases, and 7 bases separated the two germline ends. Per the germline V gene, CDR1 is MNHEY and CDR2 is SVGEGT. The CDR3 region is CASSYDADEQFF. Here the CDR3 DNA reads TGTGCCAGCAGTTACGATGCGGATGAGCAGTTCTTC.

This clonotype has only a few counts. The rearrangement links TRBV7-2 to TRBJ2-7, with 9 positions matching TRBD2. This CDR3 is built from 14 residues. V shed 3 bases, J shed 6 bases, and the junction held 6 bases outside the gene matches. Germline loops: CDR1 SGHTA, CDR2 FQGNSA. CDR3 DNA sequence: TGTGCCAGCAGCTTGGCTAGCGGGGTCTCCGAGCAGTACTTC. Translating it yields CASSLASGVSEQYF.

This clonotype was picked up a small number of times. This chain connects TRBV12-3 or TRBV12-4 to TRBJ1-2; no clear D gene. This CDR3 is 12 amino acids long. V was shortened by 7 bases and J by 4 bases, with 10 bases between the two germline ends. The CDR3 here is CASNIGSYGYTF. The CDR3 bases are TGTGCCAGCAACATAGGGTCCTATGGCTACACCTTC.